The rows below give T cell receptor beta chains drawn from one sample of a study of cytomegalovirus exposure and HLA in healthy donors. Some clones are missing from TCRdb's copy, which holds only in-frame ones; the method was immunoSEQ multiplex PCR. The sample consists of 150,000 to 200,000 clones, roughly 13% of them appearing once. Sequencing was carried out using PBMCs. The receptors shown here come from a man in his forties or fifties in good health and CMV-seropositive. Each CDR3 is given with its conserved first and last residue. The D gene is left open where the match is weak. A row's size may be missing; if present it is once, few, many or a size class.

j_call: TRBJ1-6; v_call: TRBV15; d_call: TRBD1; clone_size: .; cdr3_aa: CATSRDRGQGYSPLHF; cdr3_nt: TGTGCCACCAGCAGAGATCGGGGACAGGGGTATTCACCCCTCCACTTT
j_call: TRBJ1-5; v_call: TRBV10-3; d_call: .; clone_size: .; cdr3_aa: CAISGTAINQPQHF; cdr3_nt: TGTGCCATTTCCGGGACTGCTATCAATCAGCCCCAGCATTTT
j_call: TRBJ1-2; v_call: TRBV5-1; d_call: .; clone_size: .; cdr3_aa: CASSLDRGNYGYTF; cdr3_nt: TGCGCCAGCAGCTTGGATAGAGGGAACTATGGCTACACCTTC
j_call: TRBJ2-7; v_call: TRBV9; d_call: TRBD1; clone_size: .; cdr3_aa: CASSVSGQSSNEQYF; cdr3_nt: TGTGCCAGCAGCGTGTCGGGACAGTCTAGCAACGAGCAGTACTTC
j_call: TRBJ1-4; v_call: TRBV27; d_call: TRBD1; clone_size: few; cdr3_aa: CASSKDRVPSTNEKLFF; cdr3_nt: TGTGCCAGCAGCAAAGACAGGGTGCCCTCAACTAATGAAAAACTGTTTTTT
j_call: TRBJ2-7; v_call: TRBV5-6; d_call: .; clone_size: .; cdr3_aa: CASSLNGESTYEQYF; cdr3_nt: TGTGCCAGCAGCTTGAATGGGGAGAGTACCTACGAGCAGTACTTC
j_call: TRBJ2-2; v_call: TRBV29-1; d_call: .; clone_size: .; cdr3_aa: CSVARTGNTGELFF; cdr3_nt: TGCAGCGTTGCTCGGACTGGGAACACCGGGGAGCTGTTTTTT
j_call: TRBJ1-1; v_call: TRBV19; d_call: .; clone_size: .; cdr3_aa: CASSITGQPNTEAFF; cdr3_nt: TGTGCCAGTAGTATAACCGGACAGCCGAACACTGAAGCTTTCTTT
j_call: TRBJ2-1; v_call: TRBV5-4; d_call: TRBD2; clone_size: .; cdr3_aa: CASSNNRLAGNEQFF; cdr3_nt: TGTGCCAGCAGCAATAACCGACTAGCGGGGAATGAGCAGTTCTTC
j_call: TRBJ1-2; v_call: TRBV28; d_call: .; clone_size: few; cdr3_aa: CASSFTGTTYGYTF; cdr3_nt: TGTGCCAGCAGTTTCACAGGGACCACCTATGGCTACACCTTC
j_call: TRBJ1-5; v_call: TRBV7-4; d_call: .; clone_size: few; cdr3_aa: CASSAGGGLGPLGDCSNQPQHF; cdr3_nt: TGTGCCAGCAGCGCGGGGGGTGGTTTAGGCCCCCTAGGCGACTGTAGCAATCAGCCCCAGCATTTT
j_call: TRBJ2-5; v_call: TRBV6-4; d_call: .; clone_size: few; cdr3_aa: CASSDSRQDGKTQYF; cdr3_nt: TGTGCCAGCAGTGACTCGAGACAGGACGGGAAGACCCAGTACTTC
j_call: TRBJ1-6; v_call: TRBV5-1; d_call: TRBD1; clone_size: .; cdr3_aa: CASSREGDRGNSPLHF; cdr3_nt: TGCGCCAGCAGTCGGGAAGGGGACAGGGGTAATTCACCCCTCCACTTT
j_call: TRBJ2-5; v_call: TRBV4-3; d_call: TRBD1; clone_size: .; cdr3_aa: CASSQGQGAGETQYF; cdr3_nt: TGCGCCAGCAGCCAAGGGCAGGGGGCGGGAGAGACCCAGTACTTC
j_call: TRBJ1-3; v_call: TRBV27; d_call: .; clone_size: .; cdr3_aa: CASSLRRGPARSGNTIYF; cdr3_nt: TGTGCCAGCAGTTTGAGGAGGGGCCCCGCTCGGTCTGGAAACACCATATATTTT
j_call: TRBJ2-5; v_call: TRBV29-1; d_call: TRBD2; clone_size: few; cdr3_aa: CSVCPSGGETQYF; cdr3_nt: TGCAGCGTTTGCCCTAGCGGGGGAGAGACCCAGTACTTC
j_call: TRBJ1-1; v_call: TRBV5-1; d_call: .; clone_size: few; cdr3_aa: CASSFTGKTEAFF; cdr3_nt: TGCGCCAGCAGCTTCACGGGGAAGACTGAAGCTTTCTTT
j_call: TRBJ1-1; v_call: TRBV5-1; d_call: .; clone_size: few; cdr3_aa: CASSLVGDTEAFF; cdr3_nt: TGCGCCAGCAGCTTGGTCGGGGACACTGAAGCTTTCTTT
j_call: TRBJ1-5; v_call: TRBV19; d_call: .; clone_size: few; cdr3_aa: CASSIEVGKGGNQPQHF; cdr3_nt: TGTGCCAGTAGTATAGAAGTCGGGAAGGGGGGCAATCAGCCCCAGCATTTT
j_call: TRBJ2-7; v_call: TRBV19; d_call: TRBD1; clone_size: few; cdr3_aa: CASSTQRDRGSYEQYF; cdr3_nt: TGTGCCAGTAGTACTCAACGGGACAGGGGATCCTACGAGCAGTACTTC
j_call: TRBJ1-1; v_call: TRBV6-5; d_call: TRBD1; clone_size: few; cdr3_aa: CASSYSPDRAPEAFF; cdr3_nt: TGTGCCAGCAGTTACTCCCCGGACAGGGCCCCTGAAGCTTTCTTT
j_call: TRBJ2-7; v_call: TRBV14; d_call: .; clone_size: few; cdr3_aa: CASSQALDAPKQYF; cdr3_nt: TGTGCCAGCAGCCAGGCCCTAGACGCTCCGAAGCAGTACTTC
j_call: TRBJ1-1; v_call: TRBV19; d_call: TRBD1; clone_size: few; cdr3_aa: CASSSTGVWEAFF; cdr3_nt: TGTGCCAGTAGTTCCACAGGGGTGTGGGAAGCTTTCTTT
j_call: TRBJ1-2; v_call: TRBV5-1; d_call: .; clone_size: .; cdr3_aa: CASSLDYGYTF; cdr3_nt: TGCGCCAGCTCACTAGACTATGGCTACACCTTC
j_call: TRBJ2-3; v_call: TRBV7-9; d_call: .; clone_size: .; cdr3_aa: CASSLYSQGTDTQYF; cdr3_nt: TGTGCCAGCAGCTTATACTCGCAGGGGACAGATACGCAGTATTTT
j_call: TRBJ2-6; v_call: TRBV19; d_call: TRBD1; clone_size: .; cdr3_aa: CASSIRTGALYTF; cdr3_nt: TGTGCCAGTAGTATTAGGACAGGGGCCCTTTATACTTTC
j_call: TRBJ1-2; v_call: TRBV19; d_call: .; clone_size: .; cdr3_aa: CASSIDRNYGYTF; cdr3_nt: TGTGCCAGTAGTATCGACAGGAACTATGGCTACACCTTC
j_call: TRBJ2-3; v_call: TRBV4-3; d_call: TRBD1; clone_size: .; cdr3_aa: CASSRSAQGDLDTQYF; cdr3_nt: TGCGCCAGCAGCCGGAGCGCACAGGGGGACTTGGATACGCAGTATTTT
j_call: TRBJ1-2; v_call: TRBV27; d_call: TRBD1; clone_size: few; cdr3_aa: CASSLTRTGVAGYTF; cdr3_nt: TGTGCCAGCAGCCTGACTCGGACAGGGGTGGCTGGCTACACCTTC
j_call: TRBJ1-4; v_call: TRBV30; d_call: .; clone_size: few; cdr3_aa: CAWSGGFDEKLFF; cdr3_nt: TGTGCCTGGAGTGGCGGTTTCGATGAAAAACTGTTTTTT
j_call: TRBJ2-3; v_call: TRBV30; d_call: TRBD2; clone_size: .; cdr3_aa: CAWNQAGALTDTQYF; cdr3_nt: TGTGCCTGGAATCAAGCGGGGGCCCTCACAGATACGCAGTATTTT
j_call: TRBJ2-1; v_call: TRBV7-8; d_call: .; clone_size: few; cdr3_aa: CASSLESSGYNEQFF; cdr3_nt: TGTGCCAGCAGCCTAGAGAGTTCAGGTTACAATGAGCAGTTCTTC
j_call: TRBJ2-2; v_call: TRBV9; d_call: .; clone_size: few; cdr3_aa: CASSVALGRELFF; cdr3_nt: TGTGCCAGCAGCGTAGCCCTAGGAAGGGAGCTGTTTTTT
j_call: TRBJ2-1; v_call: TRBV7-2; d_call: .; clone_size: .; cdr3_aa: CASSLGGIASYNEQFF; cdr3_nt: TGTGCCAGCAGCTTAGGGGGCATAGCCTCCTACAATGAGCAGTTCTTC
j_call: TRBJ2-6; v_call: TRBV18; d_call: TRBD1; clone_size: .; cdr3_aa: CASSPGQGTGANVLTF; cdr3_nt: TGTGCCAGCTCACCAGGACAGGGAACTGGGGCCAACGTCCTGACTTTC
j_call: TRBJ2-5; v_call: TRBV7-9; d_call: TRBD1; clone_size: few; cdr3_aa: CASSSPGQGFQETQYF; cdr3_nt: TGTGCCAGCAGCTCGCCGGGACAGGGCTTTCAGGAGACCCAGTACTTC